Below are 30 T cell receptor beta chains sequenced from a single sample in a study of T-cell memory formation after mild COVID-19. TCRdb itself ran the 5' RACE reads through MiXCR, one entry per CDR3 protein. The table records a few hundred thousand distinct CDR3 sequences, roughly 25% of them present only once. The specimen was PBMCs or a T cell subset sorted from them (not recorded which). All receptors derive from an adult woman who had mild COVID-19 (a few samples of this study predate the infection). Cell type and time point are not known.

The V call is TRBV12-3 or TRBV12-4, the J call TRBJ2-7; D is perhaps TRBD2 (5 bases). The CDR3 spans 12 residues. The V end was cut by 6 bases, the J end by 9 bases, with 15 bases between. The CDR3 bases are TGTGCCAGCAGCCCGACACGGGATCGGCAGTACTTC. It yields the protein CASSPTRDRQYF.

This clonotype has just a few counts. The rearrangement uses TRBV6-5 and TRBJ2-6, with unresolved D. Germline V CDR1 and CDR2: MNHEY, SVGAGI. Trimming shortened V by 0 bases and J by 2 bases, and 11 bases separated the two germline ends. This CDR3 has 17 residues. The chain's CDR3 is CASSYSSAYTGANVLTF. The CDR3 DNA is TGTGCCAGCAGTTACTCCTCGGCTTATACTGGGGCCAACGTCCTGACTTTC.

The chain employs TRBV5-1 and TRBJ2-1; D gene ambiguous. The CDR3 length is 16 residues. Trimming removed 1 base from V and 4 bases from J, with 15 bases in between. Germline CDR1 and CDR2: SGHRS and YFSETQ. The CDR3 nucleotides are TGCGCCAGCAGCTTGTTTACGAACCCTTCTTACAATGAGCAGTTCTTC. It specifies CASSLFTNPSYNEQFF.

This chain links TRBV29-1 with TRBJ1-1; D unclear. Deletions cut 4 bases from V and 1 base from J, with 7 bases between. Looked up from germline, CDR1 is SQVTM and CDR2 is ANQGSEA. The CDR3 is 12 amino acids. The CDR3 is CSVVEANTEAFF. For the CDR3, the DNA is TGCAGCGTTGTTGAGGCGAACACTGAAGCTTTCTTT.

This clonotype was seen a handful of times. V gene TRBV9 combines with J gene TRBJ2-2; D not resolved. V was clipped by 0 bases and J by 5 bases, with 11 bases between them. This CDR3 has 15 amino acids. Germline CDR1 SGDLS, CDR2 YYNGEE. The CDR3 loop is CASSVVDVLTGELFF. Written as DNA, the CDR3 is TGTGCCAGCAGCGTAGTCGATGTTCTTACCGGGGAGCTGTTTTTT.

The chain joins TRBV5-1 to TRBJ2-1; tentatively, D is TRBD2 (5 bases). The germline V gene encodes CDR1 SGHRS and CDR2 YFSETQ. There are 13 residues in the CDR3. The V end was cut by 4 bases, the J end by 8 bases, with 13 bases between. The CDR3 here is CASSPEMRDEQFF. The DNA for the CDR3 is TGCGCCAGCAGCCCCGAAATGAGGGATGAGCAGTTCTTC.

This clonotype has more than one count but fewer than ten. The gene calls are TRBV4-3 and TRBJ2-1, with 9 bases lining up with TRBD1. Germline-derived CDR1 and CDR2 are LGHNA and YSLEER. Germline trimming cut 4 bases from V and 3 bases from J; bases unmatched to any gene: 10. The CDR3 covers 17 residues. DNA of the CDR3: TGCGCCAGCAGCCGGATCGCCGGGACAGGGAGCTACAATGAGCAGTTCTTC. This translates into CASSRIAGTGSYNEQFF.

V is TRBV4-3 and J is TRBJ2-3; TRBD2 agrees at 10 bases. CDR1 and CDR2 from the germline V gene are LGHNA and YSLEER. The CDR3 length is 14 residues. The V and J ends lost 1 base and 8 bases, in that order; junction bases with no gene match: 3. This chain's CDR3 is CASSQGLAGATQYF. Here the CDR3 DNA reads TGCGCCAGCAGCCAAGGGCTAGCGGGAGCTACGCAGTATTTT.

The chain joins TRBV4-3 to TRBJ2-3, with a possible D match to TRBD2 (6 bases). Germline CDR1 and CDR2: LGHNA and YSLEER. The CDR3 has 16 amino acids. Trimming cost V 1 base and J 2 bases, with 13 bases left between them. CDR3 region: CASSQGALAVTDTQYF. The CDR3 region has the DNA TGCGCCAGCAGCCAAGGTGCGTTAGCGGTCACAGATACGCAGTATTTT.

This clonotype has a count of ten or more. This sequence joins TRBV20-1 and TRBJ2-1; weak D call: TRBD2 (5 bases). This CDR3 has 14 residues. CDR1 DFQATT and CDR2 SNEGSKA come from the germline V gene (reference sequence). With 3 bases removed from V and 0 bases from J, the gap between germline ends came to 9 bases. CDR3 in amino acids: CSARDLSSYNEQFF. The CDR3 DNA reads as TGCAGTGCTAGGGACTTGAGCTCCTACAATGAGCAGTTCTTC.

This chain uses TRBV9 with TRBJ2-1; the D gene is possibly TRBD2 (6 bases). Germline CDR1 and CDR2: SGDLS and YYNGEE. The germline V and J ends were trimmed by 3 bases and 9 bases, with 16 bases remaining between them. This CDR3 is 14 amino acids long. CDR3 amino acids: CASSAHPSVSEQFF. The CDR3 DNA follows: TGTGCCAGCAGCGCCCATCCTAGCGTCAGTGAGCAGTTCTTC.

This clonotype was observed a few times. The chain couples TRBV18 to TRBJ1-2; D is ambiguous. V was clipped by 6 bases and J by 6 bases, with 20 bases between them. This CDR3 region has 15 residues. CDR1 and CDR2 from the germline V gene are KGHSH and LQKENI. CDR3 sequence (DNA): TGTGCCAGCTCCGAAGGGATTTCCCCCCCTAATGGCTACACCTTC. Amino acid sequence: CASSEGISPPNGYTF.

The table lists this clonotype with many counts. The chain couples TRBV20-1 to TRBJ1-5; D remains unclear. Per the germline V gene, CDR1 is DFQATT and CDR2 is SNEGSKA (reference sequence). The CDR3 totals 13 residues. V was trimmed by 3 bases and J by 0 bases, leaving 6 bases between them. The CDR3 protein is CSASPYSNQPQHF. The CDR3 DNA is TGCAGTGCTAGTCCCTATAGCAATCAGCCCCAGCATTTT.

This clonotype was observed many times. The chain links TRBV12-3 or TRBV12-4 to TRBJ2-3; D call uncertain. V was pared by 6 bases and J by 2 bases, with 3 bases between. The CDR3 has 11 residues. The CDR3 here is CASSFTDTQYF. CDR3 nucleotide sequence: TGTGCCAGCAGCTTCACAGATACGCAGTATTTT.

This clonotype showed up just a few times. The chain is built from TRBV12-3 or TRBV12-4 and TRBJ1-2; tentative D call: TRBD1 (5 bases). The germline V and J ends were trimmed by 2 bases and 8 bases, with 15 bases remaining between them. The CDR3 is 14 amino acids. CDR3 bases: TGTGCCAGCAGTTTAAGTGTGGGGGGTGAAGGCTACACCTTC. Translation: CASSLSVGGEGYTF.

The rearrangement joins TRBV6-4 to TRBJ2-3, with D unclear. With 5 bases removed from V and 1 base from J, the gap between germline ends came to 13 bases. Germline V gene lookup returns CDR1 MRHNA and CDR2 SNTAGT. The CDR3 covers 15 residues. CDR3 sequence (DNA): TGTGCCAGCAGTCGAAGGGCGGACCGCACAGATACGCAGTATTTT. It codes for CASSRRADRTDTQYF.

CDR3 residues: CSARGTVGAHSYNEQFF. CDR3 coding DNA: TGCAGTGCTAGAGGGACAGTGGGAGCCCATTCCTACAATGAGCAGTTCTTC. The V gene is TRBV20-1, the J gene TRBJ2-1; D possibly corresponds to TRBD1 (6 bases). Germline-derived CDR1 and CDR2 are DFQATT and SNEGSKA (reference sequence). Trimming left V 1 base short and J 1 base short, with 17 bases between. This CDR3 has 17 amino acids.

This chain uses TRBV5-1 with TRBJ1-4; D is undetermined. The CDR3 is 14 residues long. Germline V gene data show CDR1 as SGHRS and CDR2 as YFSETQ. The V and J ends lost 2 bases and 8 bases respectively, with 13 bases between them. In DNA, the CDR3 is TGCGCCAGCAGCTTCGAGTTTACGGCCGAAAAACTGTTTTTT. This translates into CASSFEFTAEKLFF.

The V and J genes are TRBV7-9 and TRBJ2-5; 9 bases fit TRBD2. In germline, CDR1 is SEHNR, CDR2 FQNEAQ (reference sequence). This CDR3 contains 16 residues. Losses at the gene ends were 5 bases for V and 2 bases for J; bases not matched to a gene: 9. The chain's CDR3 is CASSPSERGAQETQYF. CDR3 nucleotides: TGTGCCAGCAGCCCCTCGGAGCGGGGGGCACAAGAGACCCAGTACTTC.

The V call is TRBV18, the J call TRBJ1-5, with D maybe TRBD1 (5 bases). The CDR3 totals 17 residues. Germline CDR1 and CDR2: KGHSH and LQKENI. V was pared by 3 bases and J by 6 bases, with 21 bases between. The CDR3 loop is CASSPYEGPVGGQPQHF. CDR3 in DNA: TGTGCCAGCTCACCCTACGAGGGGCCGGTCGGGGGTCAGCCCCAGCATTTT.

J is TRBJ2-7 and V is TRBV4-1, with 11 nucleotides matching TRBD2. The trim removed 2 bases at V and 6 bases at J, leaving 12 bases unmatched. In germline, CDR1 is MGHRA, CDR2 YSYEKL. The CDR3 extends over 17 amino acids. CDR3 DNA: TGCGCCAGCAGCCAAAGTGGGCTAGCGGGGGGATATGGCGAGCAGTACTTC. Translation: CASSQSGLAGGYGEQYF.

CDR3 DNA sequence: TGTGCCAGCAGCTTAGCGGTTGCAGCGGGGTACAATGAGCAGTTCTTC. Translating it yields CASSLAVAAGYNEQFF. The gene calls are TRBV7-8 and TRBJ2-1, with 7 positions matching TRBD2. CDR1 is SGHVS, CDR2 FQNEAQ, per germline. The CDR3 is 16 residues long. V was clipped by 0 bases and J by 4 bases; unmatched bases: 6.

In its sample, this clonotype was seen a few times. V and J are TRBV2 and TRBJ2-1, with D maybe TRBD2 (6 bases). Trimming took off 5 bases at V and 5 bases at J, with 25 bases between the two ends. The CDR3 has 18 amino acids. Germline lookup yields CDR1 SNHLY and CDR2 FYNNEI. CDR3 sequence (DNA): TGTGCCAGCAGTCCAGTCTACGAACGGGGGTCAGTCCACAATGAGCAGTTCTTC. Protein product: CASSPVYERGSVHNEQFF.

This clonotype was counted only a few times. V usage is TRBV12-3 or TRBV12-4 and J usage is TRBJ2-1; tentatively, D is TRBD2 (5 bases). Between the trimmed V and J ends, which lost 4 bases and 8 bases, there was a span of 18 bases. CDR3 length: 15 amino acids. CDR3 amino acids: CASSSLDWLEDEQFF. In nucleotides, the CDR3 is TGTGCCAGCAGTTCCTTGGACTGGTTGGAAGATGAGCAGTTCTTC.

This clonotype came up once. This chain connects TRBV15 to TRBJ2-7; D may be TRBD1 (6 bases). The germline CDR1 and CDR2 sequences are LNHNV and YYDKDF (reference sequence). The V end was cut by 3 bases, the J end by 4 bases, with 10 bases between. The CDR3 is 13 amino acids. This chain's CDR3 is CATSSRGGYEQYF. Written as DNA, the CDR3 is TGTGCCACCAGCAGTAGAGGGGGTTACGAGCAGTACTTC.

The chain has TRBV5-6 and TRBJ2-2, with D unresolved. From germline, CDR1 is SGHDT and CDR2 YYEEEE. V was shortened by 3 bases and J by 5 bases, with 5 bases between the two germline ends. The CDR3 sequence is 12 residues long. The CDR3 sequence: CASSYLTGELFF. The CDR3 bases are TGTGCCAGCAGCTATCTGACCGGGGAGCTGTTTTTT.

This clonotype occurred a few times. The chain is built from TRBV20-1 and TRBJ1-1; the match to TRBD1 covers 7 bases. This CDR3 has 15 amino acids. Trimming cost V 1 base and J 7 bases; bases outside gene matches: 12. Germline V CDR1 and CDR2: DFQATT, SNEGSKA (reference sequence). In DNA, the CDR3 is TGCAGTGCTAGAGGTCACAGGGGACTGGGGGGTGAAGCTTTCTTT. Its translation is CSARGHRGLGGEAFF.

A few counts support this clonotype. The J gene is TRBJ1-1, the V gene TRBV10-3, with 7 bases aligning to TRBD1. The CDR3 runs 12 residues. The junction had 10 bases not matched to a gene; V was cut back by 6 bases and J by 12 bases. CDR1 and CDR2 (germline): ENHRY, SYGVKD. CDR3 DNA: TGTGCCATCAGCCTTGACAGGGTGTTGACTTTCTTT. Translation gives CAISLDRVLTFF.

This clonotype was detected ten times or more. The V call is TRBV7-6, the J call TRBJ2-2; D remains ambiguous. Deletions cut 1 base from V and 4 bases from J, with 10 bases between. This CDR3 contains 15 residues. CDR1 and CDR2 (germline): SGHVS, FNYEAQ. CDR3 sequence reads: CASSLVAFSTGELFF. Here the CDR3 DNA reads TGTGCCAGCAGCTTAGTAGCTTTTTCCACCGGGGAGCTGTTTTTT.

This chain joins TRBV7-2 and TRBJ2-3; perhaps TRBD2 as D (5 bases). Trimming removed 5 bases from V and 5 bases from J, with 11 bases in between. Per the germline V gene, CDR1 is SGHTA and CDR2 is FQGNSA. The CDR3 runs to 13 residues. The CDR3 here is CASSARAVDTQYF. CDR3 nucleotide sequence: TGTGCCAGCAGCGCGCGGGCGGTAGATACGCAGTATTTT.